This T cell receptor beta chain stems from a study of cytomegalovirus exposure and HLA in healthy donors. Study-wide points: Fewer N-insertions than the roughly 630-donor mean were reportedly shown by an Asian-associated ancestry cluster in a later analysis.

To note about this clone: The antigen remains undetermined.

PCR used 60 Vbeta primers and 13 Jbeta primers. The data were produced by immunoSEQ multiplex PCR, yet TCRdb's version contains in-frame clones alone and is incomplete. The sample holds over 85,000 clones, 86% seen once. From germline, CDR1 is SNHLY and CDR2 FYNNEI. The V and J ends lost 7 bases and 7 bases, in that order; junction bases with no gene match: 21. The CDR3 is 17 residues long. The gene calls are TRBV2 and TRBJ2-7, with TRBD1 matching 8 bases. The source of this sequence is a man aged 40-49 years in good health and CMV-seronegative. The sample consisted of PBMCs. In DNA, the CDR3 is TGTGCCAGCAACCCGAGGACAGGGTTTACCGCAAGTGGGGAGCAGTACTTC. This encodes CASNPRTGFTASGEQYF.